Listed below are T cell receptor beta chains from one sample, sequenced in a study of blood T cells in healthy people across ages. TCRdb re-called the 5' RACE reads through MiXCR, storing one row per CDR3 protein. Of around 970,000 distinct CDR3 sequences in the sample, just over 50% were seen once. Sequencing was performed on blood. These receptors all come from an older woman in good health. Each CDR3 is given with its conserved first and last residue. D genes are given only for firm matches. The size field is filled for only some rows; it gives once, few, many or a size class.

v_call	d_call	j_call	clone_size	cdr3_aa	cdr3_nt
TRBV20-1	TRBD2	TRBJ2-5	-	CSAREWASSGGEKETQYF	TGCAGTGCTAGAGAGTGGGCGAGTAGCGGGGGAGAAAAAGAGACCCAGTACTTC
TRBV29-1	TRBD1	TRBJ2-5	few	CSVLGTGDIQETQYF	TGCAGCGTTTTAGGGACAGGGGACATCCAAGAGACCCAGTACTTC
TRBV4-2	-	TRBJ1-5	few	CASSQASGANQPQHF	TGTGCCAGCAGCCAAGCTTCAGGAGCGAATCAGCCCCAGCATTTT
TRBV7-9	TRBD1	TRBJ1-2	-	CASSTAGTGGGYTF	TGTGCCAGCAGCACTGCCGGGACAGGAGGTGGCTACACCTTC
TRBV20-1	-	TRBJ1-6	-	CSARDETQLYNSPLHF	TGCAGTGCTAGAGATGAAACCCAACTATATAATTCACCCCTCCACTTT
TRBV6-1	-	TRBJ2-4	-	CASSADRAKNIQYF	TGTGCCAGCAGTGCCGACAGGGCCAAAAACATTCAGTACTTC
TRBV2	TRBD1	TRBJ1-2	-	CASSGEGTGFIEGYTF	TGTGCCAGCAGTGGAGAGGGGACAGGGTTTATCGAAGGCTACACCTTC
TRBV4-1	-	TRBJ2-7	many	CATQGYSYEQYF	TGCGCCACCCAAGGTTACTCCTACGAGCAGTACTTC
TRBV2	TRBD1	TRBJ2-5	-	CASSDRQGARFGETQYF	TGTGCCAGCAGCGACCGACAGGGGGCGCGGTTTGGTGAGACCCAGTACTTC
TRBV6-6	TRBD1	TRBJ1-1	-	CASRTRTGMNTEAFF	TGTGCCAGCAGGACAAGGACAGGCATGAACACTGAAGCTTTCTTT
TRBV7-2	TRBD2	TRBJ2-7	many	CASSWTRRDEQYF	TGTGCCAGCAGCTGGACTAGGCGGGACGAGCAGTACTTC
TRBV20-1	TRBD2	TRBJ2-1	-	CSAIPRTSGDYNEQFF	TGCAGTGCTATACCCCGGACTAGCGGGGACTACAATGAGCAGTTCTTC
TRBV7-2	-	TRBJ2-7	-	CASSSQGSCEQYF	TGTGCCAGCAGCAGTCAGGGGAGTTGCGAGCAGTACTTC
TRBV5-5	-	TRBJ1-5	-	CASSLDLAAYQPQHF	TGTGCCAGCAGCTTGGATCTGGCGGCGTATCAGCCCCAGCATTTT
TRBV2	TRBD2	TRBJ2-1	-	CASLVGLAGVPKEFF	TGTGCCAGCCTCGTGGGGCTAGCGGGAGTTCCTAAGGAGTTCTTC
TRBV4-2	TRBD2	TRBJ2-3	few	CASSTGTRGDTQYF	TGTGCCAGCAGCACCGGGACTAGAGGAGATACGCAGTATTTT
TRBV30	-	TRBJ2-7	-	CAWSSATYEQYF	TGTGCCTGGTCTAGCGCTACCTACGAGCAGTACTTC
TRBV7-2	-	TRBJ2-6	few	CASSPLKDRVSGANVLTF	TGTGCCAGCAGCCCGTTGAAGGACAGAGTCTCTGGGGCCAACGTCCTGACTTTC
TRBV25-1	TRBD1	TRBJ1-1	-	CASSVGTGVNTEAFF	TGTGCCAGCAGTGTAGGGACAGGAGTCAACACTGAAGCTTTCTTT
TRBV3-1	-	TRBJ2-7	-	CASSQVSTSEQYF	TGTGCCAGCAGCCAGGTATCAACGTCGGAGCAGTACTTC
TRBV9	TRBD1	TRBJ2-7	-	CASSDGRTGYEQYF	TGTGCCAGCAGCGACGGACGGACAGGGTACGAGCAGTACTTC
TRBV12-3/TRBV12-4	-	TRBJ2-7	once	CASSLRGVGGEQYF	TGTGCCAGCAGTTTAAGGGGAGTAGGAGGCGAGCAGTACTTC
TRBV15	-	TRBJ2-5	-	CATSRDGSFEQYF	TGTGCCACCAGCAGAGATGGAAGCTTTGAGCAGTACTTC
TRBV24-1	TRBD1	TRBJ1-5	once	CATSDSGTGEWPQHF	TGTGCCACCAGTGACTCCGGGACAGGGGAGTGGCCCCAGCATTTT
TRBV9	-	TRBJ2-5	-	CASSVGADEQYF	TGTGCCAGCAGCGTCGGTGCGGATGAGCAGTACTTC
TRBV2	-	TRBJ2-6	many	CASSLSTGANVLTF	TGTGCCAGCAGTCTGTCCACTGGGGCCAACGTCCTGACTTTC
TRBV20-1	TRBD1	TRBJ1-5	once	CSALSRDRGNQPQHF	TGCAGTGCTTTATCCCGGGACAGGGGCAATCAGCCCCAGCATTTT
TRBV13	-	TRBJ2-5	few	CASSATVERKETQYF	TGTGCCAGCAGCGCCACCGTAGAGCGCAAAGAGACCCAGTACTTC
TRBV29-1	-	TRBJ1-5	-	CSVVVDGALDQPQHF	TGCAGCGTTGTCGTCGACGGAGCTTTAGATCAGCCCCAGCATTTT